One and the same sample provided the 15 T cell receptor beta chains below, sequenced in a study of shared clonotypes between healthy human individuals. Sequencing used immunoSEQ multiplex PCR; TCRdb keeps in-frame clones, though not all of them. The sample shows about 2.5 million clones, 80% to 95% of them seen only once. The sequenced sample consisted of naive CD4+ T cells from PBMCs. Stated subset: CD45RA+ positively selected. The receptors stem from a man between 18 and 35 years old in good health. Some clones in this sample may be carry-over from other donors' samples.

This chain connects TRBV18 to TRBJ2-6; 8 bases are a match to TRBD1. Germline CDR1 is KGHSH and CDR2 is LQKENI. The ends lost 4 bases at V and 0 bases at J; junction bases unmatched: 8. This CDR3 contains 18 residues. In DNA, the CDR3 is TGTGCCAGCTCACAGGACAGGGTATTCTCCTCTGGGGCCAACGTCCTGACTTTC. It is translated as CASSQDRVFSSGANVLTF.

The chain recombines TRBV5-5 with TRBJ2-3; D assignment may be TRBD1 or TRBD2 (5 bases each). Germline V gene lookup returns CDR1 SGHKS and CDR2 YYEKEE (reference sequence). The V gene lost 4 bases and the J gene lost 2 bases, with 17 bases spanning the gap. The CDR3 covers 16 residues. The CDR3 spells CASSPHSGTNTDTQYF. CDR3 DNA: TGTGCCAGCAGCCCCCACTCCGGGACGAACACAGATACGCAGTATTTT.

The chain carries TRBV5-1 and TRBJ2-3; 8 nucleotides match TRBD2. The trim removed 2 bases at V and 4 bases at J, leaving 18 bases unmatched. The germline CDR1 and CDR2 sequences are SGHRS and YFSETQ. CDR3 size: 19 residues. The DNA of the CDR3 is TGCGCCAGCAGCTTAGCGAGGAGTAGCGGGATACGGGGGGCAGATACGCAGTATTTT. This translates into CASSLARSSGIRGADTQYF.

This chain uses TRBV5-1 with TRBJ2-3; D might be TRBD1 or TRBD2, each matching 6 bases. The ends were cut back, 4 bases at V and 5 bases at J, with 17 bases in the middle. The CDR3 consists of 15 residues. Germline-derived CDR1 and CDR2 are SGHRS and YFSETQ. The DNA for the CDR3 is TGCGCCAGCAGCCCGGGGGCTACTTTTGGAGATACGCAGTATTTT. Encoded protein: CASSPGATFGDTQYF.

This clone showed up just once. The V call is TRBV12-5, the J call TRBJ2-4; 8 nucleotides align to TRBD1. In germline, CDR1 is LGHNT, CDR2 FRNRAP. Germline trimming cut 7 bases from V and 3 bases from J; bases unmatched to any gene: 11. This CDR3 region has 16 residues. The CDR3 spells CASASDRAGGKNIQYF. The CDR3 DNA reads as TGTGCTAGTGCCTCGGACAGGGCCGGGGGCAAAAACATTCAGTACTTC.

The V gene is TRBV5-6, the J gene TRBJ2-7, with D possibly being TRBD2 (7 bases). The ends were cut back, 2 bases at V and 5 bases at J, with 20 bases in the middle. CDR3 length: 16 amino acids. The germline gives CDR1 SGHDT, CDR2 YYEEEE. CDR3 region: CASSLGGGPPQNEQYF. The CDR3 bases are TGTGCCAGCAGCTTAGGGGGGGGTCCTCCCCAAAACGAGCAGTACTTC.

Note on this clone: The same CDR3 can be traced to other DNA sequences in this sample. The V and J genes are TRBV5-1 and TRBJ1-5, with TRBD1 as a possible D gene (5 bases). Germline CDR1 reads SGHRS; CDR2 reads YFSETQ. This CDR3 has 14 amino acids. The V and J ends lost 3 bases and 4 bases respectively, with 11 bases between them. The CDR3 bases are TGCGCCAGCAGCTCTCAGGGTGGGAATCAGCCCCAGCATTTT. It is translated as CASSSQGGNQPQHF.

As DNA, the CDR3 is TGTGCCAGCGGGGGGCGGATTAGCAATCAGCCCCAGCATTTT. Translation gives CASGGRISNQPQHF. The chain couples TRBV28 to TRBJ1-5; TRBD1 is a possible D gene (6 bases). V lost 8 bases and J lost 0, with 11 bases in between. CDR1 is MDHEN, CDR2 SYDVKM, per germline. There are 14 residues in the CDR3.

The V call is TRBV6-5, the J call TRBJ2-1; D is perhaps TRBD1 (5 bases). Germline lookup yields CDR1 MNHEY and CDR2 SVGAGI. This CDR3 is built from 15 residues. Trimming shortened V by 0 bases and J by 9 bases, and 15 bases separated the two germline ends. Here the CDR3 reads CASSYSGQGLSEQFF. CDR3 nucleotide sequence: TGTGCCAGCAGTTACTCAGGTCAGGGCCTGAGTGAGCAGTTCTTC.

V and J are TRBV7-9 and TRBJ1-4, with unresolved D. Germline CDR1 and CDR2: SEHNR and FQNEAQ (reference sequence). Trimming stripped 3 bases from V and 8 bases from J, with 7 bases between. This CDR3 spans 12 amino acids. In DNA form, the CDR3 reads TGTGCCAGCAGCTTGTCTGTGGAAAAACTGTTTTTT. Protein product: CASSLSVEKLFF.

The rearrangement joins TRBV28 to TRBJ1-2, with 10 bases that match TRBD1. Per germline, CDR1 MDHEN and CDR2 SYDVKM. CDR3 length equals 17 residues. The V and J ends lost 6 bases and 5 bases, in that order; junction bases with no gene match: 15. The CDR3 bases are TGTGCCAGCAGAGTTAGGGGCCGCGGACAGGGGGGGTATGGCTACACCTTC. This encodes CASRVRGRGQGGYGYTF.

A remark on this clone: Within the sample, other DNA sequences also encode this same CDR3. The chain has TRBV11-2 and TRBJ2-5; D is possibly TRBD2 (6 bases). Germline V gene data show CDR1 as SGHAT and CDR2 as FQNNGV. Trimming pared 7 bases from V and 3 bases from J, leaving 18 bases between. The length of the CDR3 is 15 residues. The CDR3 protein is CASTPTPQREETQYF. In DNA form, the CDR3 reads TGTGCCAGCACCCCTACCCCTCAGCGGGAAGAGACCCAGTACTTC. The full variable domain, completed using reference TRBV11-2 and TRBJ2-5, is EAGVAQSPRYKIIEKRQSVAFWCNPISGHATLYWYQQILGQGPKLLIQFQNNGVVDDSQLPKDRFSAERLKGVDSTLKIQPAKLEDSAVYLCASTPTPQREETQYFGPGTRLLVL.

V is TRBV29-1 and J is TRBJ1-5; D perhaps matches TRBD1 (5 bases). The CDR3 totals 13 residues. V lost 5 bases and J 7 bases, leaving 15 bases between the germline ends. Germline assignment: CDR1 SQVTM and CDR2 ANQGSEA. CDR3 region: CSVLVGVGQPQHF. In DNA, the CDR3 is TGCAGCGTTTTAGTGGGGGTAGGGCAGCCCCAGCATTTT.

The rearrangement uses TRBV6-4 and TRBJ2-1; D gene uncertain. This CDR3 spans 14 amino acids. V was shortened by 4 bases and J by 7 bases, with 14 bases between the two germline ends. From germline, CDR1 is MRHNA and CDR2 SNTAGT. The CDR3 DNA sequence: TGTGCCAGCAGTGCCTCCCGGACCATGAATGAGCAGTTCTTC. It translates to CASSASRTMNEQFF.

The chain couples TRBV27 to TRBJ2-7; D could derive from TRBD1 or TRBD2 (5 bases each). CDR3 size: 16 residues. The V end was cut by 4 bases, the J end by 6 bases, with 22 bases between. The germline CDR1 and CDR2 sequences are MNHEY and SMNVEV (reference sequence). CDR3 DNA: TGTGCCAGCAGTTCCCCCTCCCGTACCCAGAGGGGCGAGCAGTACTTC. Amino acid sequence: CASSSPSRTQRGEQYF.